This TCR beta chain was identified during a study of cytomegalovirus exposure and HLA in healthy donors. It was with 60 Vbeta and 13 Jbeta primers that the PCR ran. Method: immunoSEQ multiplex PCR; TCRdb's copy keeps in-frame clones and lacks some. Listed are 200,000 to 250,000 clones; roughly 0.89% falls within the top ten. Study-wide points: Among TCR sequences, most were rare, though some public TCRs appeared in many donors. Another analysis was done later, and it associated 17,000 or so TCR beta sequences with HLA alleles at 0.05 false discovery rate.

Looked up from germline, CDR1 is KGHSH and CDR2 is LQKENI. The ends lost 6 bases at V and 8 bases at J; junction bases unmatched: 7. The CDR3 extends over 13 amino acids. With regard to this clone: The antigen remains unidentified.

The specimen sequenced was PBMCs. The chain is built from TRBV18 and TRBJ2-1, with 7 bases that match TRBD1. This receptor was obtained from a woman in her 30s in good health and CMV-seropositive. CDR3 DNA sequence: TGTGCCAGCTCGGACAGGTTGGGGGATGAGCAGTTCTTC. Translating gives CASSDRLGDEQFF. Together with reference TRBV18 and TRBJ2-1, the CDR3 gives the full variable domain: NAGVMQNPRHLVRRRGQEARLRCSPMKGHSHVYWYRQLPEEGLKFMVYLQKENIIDESGMPKERFSAEFPKEGPSILRIQQVVRGDSAAYFCASSDRLGDEQFFGPGTRLTVL.